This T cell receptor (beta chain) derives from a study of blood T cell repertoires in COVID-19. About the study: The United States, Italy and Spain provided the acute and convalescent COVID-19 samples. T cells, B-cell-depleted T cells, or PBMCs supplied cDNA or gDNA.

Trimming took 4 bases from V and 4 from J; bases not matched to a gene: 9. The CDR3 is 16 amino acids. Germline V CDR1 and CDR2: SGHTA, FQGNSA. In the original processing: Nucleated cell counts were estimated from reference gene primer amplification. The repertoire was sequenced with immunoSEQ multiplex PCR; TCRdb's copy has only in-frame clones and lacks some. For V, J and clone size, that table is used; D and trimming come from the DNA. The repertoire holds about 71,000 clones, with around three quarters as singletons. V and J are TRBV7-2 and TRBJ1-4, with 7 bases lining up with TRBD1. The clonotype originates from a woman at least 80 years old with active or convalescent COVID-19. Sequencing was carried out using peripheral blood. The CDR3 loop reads CASSSILDRVNEKLFF. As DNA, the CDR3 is TGTGCCAGCAGCTCCATATTAGACAGGGTTAATGAAAAACTGTTTTTT.